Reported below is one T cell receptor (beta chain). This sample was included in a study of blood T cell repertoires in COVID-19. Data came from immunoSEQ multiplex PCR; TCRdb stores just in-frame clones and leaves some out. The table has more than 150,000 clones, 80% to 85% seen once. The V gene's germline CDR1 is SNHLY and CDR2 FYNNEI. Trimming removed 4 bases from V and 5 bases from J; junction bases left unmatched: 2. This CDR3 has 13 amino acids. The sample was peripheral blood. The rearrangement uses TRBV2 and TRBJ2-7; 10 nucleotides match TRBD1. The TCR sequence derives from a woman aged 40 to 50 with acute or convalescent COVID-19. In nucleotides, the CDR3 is TGTGCCAGCAGTGGGGGACAGGGGAACGAGCAGTACTTC. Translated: CASSGGQGNEQYF. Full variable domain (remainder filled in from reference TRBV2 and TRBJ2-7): EPEVTQTPSHQVTQMGQEVILRCVPISNHLYFYWYRQILGQKVEFLVSFYNNEISEKSEIFDDQFSVERPDGSNFTLKIRSTKLEDSAMYFCASSGGQGNEQYFGPGTRLTVT.